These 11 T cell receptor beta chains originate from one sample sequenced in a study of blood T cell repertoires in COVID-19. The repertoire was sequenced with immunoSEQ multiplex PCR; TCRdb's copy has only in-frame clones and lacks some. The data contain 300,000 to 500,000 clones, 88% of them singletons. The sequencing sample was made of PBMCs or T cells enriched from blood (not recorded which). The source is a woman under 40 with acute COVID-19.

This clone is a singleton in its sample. CDR3 DNA: TGTGCCAGCTCACCACAGCGACAGGGGGTTCTCGACGAGCAGTACTTC. Translation: CASSPQRQGVLDEQYF. The chain is built from TRBV18 and TRBJ2-7; 9 positions match TRBD1. CDR3 length: 16 amino acids. Losses at the gene ends were 1 base for V and 5 bases for J; bases not matched to a gene: 9. Germline assignment: CDR1 KGHSH and CDR2 LQKENI.

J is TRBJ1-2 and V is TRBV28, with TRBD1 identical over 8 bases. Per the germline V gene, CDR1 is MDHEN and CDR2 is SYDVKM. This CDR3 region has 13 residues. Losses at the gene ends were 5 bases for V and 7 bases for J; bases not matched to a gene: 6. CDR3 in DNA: TGTGCCAGCAGTCCCCTCACAGGGGGTGGCTACACCTTC. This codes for CASSPLTGGGYTF.

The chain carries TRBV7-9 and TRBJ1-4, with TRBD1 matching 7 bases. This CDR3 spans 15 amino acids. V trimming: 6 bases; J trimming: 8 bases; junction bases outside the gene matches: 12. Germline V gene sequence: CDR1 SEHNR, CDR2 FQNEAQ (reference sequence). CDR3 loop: CASRFGGIGGEKLFF. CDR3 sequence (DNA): TGTGCCAGCAGATTTGGCGGGATAGGGGGCGAAAAACTGTTTTTT.

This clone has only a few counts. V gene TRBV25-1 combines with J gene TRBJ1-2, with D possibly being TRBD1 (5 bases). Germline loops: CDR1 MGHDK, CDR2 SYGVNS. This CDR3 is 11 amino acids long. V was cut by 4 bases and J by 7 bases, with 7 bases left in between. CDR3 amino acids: CASSVGGGYTF. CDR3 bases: TGTGCCAGCAGTGTGGGGGGTGGCTACACCTTC.

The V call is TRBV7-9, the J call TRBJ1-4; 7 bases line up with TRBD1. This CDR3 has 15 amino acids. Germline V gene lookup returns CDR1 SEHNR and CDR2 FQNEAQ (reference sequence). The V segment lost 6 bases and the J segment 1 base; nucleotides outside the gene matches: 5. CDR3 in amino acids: CASRSTGITNEKLFF. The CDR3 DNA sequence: TGTGCCAGCAGGTCGACAGGGATAACTAATGAAAAACTGTTTTTT.

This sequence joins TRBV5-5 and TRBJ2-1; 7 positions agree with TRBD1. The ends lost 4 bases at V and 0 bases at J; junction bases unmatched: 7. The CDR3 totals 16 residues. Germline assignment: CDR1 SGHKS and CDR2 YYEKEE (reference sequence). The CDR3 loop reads CASSTFTGVSYNEQFF. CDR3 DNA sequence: TGTGCCAGCAGCACCTTTACAGGGGTCTCCTACAATGAGCAGTTCTTC.

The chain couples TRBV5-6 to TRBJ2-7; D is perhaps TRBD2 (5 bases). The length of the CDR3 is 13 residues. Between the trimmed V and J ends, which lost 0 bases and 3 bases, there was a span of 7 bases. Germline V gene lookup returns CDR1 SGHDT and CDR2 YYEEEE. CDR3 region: CASSLEEDYEQYF. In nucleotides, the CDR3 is TGTGCCAGCAGCTTGGAGGAGGACTACGAGCAGTACTTC.

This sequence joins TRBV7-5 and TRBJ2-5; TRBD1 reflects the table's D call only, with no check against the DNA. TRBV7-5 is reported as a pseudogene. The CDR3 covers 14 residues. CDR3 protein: CVRSSEQHQETQYF. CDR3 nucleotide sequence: TGTGTCAGAAGCTCGGAACAGCACCAAGAGACCCAGTACTTC.

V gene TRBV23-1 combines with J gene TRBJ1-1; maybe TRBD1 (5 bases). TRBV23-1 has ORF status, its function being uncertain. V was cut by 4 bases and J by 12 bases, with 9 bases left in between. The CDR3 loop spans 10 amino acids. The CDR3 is CASSPEDTFF. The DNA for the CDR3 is TGCGCCAGCAGTCCCGAGGACACTTTCTTT.

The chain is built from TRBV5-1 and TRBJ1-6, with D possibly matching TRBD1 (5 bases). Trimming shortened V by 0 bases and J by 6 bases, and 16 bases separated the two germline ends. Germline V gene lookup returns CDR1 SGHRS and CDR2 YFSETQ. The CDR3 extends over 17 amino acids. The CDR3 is CASSLESLAGLNSPLHF. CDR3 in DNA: TGCGCCAGCAGCTTGGAGAGTCTAGCGGGGCTTAATTCACCCCTCCACTTT.

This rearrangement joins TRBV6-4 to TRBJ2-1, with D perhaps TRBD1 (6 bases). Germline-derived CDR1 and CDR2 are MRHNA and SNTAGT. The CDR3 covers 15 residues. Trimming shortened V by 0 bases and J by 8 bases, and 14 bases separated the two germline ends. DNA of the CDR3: TGTGCCAGCAGTGACTCAGGGGGTTTCGGCGATGAGCAGTTCTTC. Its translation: CASSDSGGFGDEQFF.